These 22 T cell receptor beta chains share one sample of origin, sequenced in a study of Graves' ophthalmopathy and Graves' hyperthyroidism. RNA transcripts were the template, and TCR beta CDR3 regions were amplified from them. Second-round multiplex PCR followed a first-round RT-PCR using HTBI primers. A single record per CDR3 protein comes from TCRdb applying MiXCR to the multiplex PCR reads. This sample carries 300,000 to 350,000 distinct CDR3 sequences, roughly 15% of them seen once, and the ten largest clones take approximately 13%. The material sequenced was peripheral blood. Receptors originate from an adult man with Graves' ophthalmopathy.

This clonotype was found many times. The CDR3 spells CSSTSGGETQYF. CDR3 bases: TGCAGCTCGACTAGCGGCGGCGAGACCCAGTACTTC. The chain couples TRBV20-1 to TRBJ2-5; 9 bases are shared with TRBD2. Germline assignment: CDR1 DFQATT and CDR2 SNEGSKA (reference sequence). CDR3 length equals 12 residues.

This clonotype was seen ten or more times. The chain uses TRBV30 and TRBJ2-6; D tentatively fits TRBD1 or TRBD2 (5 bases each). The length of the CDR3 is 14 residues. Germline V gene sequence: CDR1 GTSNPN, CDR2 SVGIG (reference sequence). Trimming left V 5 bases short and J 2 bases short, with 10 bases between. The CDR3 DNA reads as TGTGCCTGGGGTGGGGGTACTGGGGCCAACGTCCTGACTTTC. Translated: CAWGGGTGANVLTF.

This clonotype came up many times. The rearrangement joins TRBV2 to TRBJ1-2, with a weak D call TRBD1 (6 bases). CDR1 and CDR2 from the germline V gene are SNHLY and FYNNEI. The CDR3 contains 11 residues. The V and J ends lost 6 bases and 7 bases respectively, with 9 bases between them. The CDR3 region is CASSRDTGYTF. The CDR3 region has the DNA TGTGCCAGCAGCAGGGACACTGGCTACACCTTC.

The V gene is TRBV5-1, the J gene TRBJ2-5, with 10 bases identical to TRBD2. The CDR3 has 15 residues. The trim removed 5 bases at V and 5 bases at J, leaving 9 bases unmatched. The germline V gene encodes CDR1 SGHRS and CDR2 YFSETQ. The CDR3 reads CASRIAGGRMETQYF. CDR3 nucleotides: TGCGCCAGCAGGATAGCGGGGGGCCGGATGGAGACCCAGTACTTC.

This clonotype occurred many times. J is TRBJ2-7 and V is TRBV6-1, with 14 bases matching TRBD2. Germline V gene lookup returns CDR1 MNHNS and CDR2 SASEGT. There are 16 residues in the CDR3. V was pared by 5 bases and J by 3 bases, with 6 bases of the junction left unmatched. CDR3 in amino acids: CASSRRGLAGVYEQYF. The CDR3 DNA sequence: TGTGCCAGCAGTAGAAGGGGACTAGCGGGAGTCTACGAGCAGTACTTC.

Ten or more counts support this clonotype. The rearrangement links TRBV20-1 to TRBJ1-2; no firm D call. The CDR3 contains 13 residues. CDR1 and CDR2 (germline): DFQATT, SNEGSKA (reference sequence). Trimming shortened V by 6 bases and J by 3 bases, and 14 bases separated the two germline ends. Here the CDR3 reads CSAYGITDYGYTF. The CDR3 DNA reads TGCAGTGCATACGGGATAACTGACTATGGCTACACCTTC.

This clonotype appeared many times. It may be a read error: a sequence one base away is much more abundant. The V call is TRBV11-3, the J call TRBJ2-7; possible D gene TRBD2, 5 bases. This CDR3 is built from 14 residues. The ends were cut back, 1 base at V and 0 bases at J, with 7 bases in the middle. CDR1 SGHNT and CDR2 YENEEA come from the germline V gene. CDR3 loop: CASSLVASSYEQYF. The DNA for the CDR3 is TGTGCCAGCAGCTTAGTAGCGAGCTCCTACGAGCAGTACTTC.

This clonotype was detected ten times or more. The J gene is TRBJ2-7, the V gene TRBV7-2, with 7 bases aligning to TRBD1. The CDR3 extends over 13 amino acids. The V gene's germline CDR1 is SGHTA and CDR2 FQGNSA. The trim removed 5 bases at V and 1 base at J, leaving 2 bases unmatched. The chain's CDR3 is CASSNRGSYEQYF. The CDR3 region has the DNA TGTGCCAGCAGCAACAGGGGTTCCTACGAGCAGTACTTC.

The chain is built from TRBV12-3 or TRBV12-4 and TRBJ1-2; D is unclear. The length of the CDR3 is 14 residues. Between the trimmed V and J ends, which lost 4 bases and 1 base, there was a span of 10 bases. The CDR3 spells CASSSGGFNYGYTF. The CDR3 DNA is TGTGCCAGCAGTTCGGGCGGTTTTAACTATGGCTACACCTTC.

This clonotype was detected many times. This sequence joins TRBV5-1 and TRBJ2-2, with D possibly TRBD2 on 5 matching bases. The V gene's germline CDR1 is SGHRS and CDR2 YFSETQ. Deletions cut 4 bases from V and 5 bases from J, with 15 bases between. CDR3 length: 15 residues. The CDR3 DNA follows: TGCGCCAGCAGCCTACGGACTGTTCAGACCGGGGAGCTGTTTTTT. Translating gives CASSLRTVQTGELFF.

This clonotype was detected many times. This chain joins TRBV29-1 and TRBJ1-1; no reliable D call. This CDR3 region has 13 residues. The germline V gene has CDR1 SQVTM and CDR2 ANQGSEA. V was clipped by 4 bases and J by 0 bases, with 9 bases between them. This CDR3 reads CSVVGRLNTEAFF. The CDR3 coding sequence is TGCAGCGTTGTCGGGCGGTTGAACACTGAAGCTTTCTTT.

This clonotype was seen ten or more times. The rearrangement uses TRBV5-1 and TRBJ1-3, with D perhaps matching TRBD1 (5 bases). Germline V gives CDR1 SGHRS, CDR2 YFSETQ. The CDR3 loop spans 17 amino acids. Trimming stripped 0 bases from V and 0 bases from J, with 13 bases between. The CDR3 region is CASSLVLGGPSGNTIYF. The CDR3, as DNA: TGCGCCAGCAGCTTGGTTCTTGGGGGACCCTCTGGAAACACCATATATTTT.

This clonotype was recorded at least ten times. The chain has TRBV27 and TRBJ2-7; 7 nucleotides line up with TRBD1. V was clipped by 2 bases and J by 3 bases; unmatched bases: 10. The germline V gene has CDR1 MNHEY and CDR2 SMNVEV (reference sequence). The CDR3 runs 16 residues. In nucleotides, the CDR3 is TGTGCCAGCAGTTTAACCGGGGACAGTTCCTTCTACGAGCAGTACTTC. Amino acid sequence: CASSLTGDSSFYEQYF.

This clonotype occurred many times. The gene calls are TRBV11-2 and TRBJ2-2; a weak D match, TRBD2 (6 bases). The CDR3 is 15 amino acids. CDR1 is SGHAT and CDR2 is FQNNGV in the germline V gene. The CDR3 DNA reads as TGTGCTGGGCGGCCGACCGTGGGGGGAACCGGGGAGCTGTTTTTT. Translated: CAGRPTVGGTGELFF.

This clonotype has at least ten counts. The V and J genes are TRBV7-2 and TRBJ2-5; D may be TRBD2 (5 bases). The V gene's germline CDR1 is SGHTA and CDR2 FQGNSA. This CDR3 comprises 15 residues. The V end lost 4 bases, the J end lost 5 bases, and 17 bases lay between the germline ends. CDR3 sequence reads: CASSSDGKSGETQYF. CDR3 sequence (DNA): TGTGCCAGCAGCTCAGACGGGAAGAGTGGGGAGACCCAGTACTTC.

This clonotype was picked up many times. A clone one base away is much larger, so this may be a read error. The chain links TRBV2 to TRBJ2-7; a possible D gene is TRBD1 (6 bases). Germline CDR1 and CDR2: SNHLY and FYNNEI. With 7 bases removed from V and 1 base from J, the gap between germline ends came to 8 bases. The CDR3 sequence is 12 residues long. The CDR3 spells CASKGESYEQYF. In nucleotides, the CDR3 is TGTGCCAGCAAGGGGGAGTCCTACGAGCAGTACTTC.

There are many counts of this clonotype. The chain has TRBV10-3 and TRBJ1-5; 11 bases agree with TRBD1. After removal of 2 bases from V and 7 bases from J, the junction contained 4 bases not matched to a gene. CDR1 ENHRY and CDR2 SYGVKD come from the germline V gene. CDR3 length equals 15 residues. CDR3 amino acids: CAISEGQGARQPQHF. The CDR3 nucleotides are TGTGCCATCAGTGAGGGACAGGGGGCGCGGCAGCCCCAGCATTTT.

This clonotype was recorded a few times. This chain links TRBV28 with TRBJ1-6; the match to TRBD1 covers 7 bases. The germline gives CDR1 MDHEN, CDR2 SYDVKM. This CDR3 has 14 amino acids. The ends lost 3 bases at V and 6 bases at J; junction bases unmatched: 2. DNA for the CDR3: TGTGCCAGCAGTTTGACAGGGAGTAATTCACCCCTCCACTTT. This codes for CASSLTGSNSPLHF.

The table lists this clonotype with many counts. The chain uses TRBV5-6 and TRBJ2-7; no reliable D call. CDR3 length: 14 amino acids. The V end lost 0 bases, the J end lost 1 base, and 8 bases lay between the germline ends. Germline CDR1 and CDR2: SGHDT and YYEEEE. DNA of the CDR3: TGTGCCAGCAGCTTGGTTTTAGCTTCCTACGAGCAGTACTTC. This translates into CASSLVLASYEQYF.

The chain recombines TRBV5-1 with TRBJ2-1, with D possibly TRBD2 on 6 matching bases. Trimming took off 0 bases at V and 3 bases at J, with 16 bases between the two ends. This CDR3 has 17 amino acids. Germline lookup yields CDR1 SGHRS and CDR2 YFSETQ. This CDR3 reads CASSLAGSGGGYNEQFF. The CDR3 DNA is TGCGCCAGCAGCTTGGCAGGGTCCGGGGGTGGCTACAATGAGCAGTTCTTC.

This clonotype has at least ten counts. The CDR3 DNA follows: TGTGCCAGCAGCTTGGGGCAGGGCTGGGCGCCCCAGCATTTT. This sequence encodes CASSLGQGWAPQHF. The genes are TRBV5-6 and TRBJ1-5, with D possibly TRBD1 on 5 matching bases. The germline gives CDR1 SGHDT, CDR2 YYEEEE. Trimming stripped 0 bases from V and 9 bases from J, with 13 bases between. The CDR3 length is 14 residues.

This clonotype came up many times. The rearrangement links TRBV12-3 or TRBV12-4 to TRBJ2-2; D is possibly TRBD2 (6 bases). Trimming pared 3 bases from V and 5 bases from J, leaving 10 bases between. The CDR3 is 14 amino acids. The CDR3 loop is CASSFRGATGELFF. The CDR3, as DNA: TGTGCCAGCAGTTTTCGCGGGGCGACCGGGGAGCTGTTTTTT.